This entry lists 5 T cell receptor beta chains sequenced from one sample in a study of cytomegalovirus exposure and HLA in healthy donors. It was with 60 Vbeta and 13 Jbeta primers that the PCR ran. The method was immunoSEQ multiplex PCR; TCRdb's version includes in-frame clones alone and lacks a portion of them. The table lists approximately 140,000 clones, about 81% of them singletons. Sequenced material: PBMCs. The receptor set was obtained from a woman aged 40-49 years in good health and CMV-seropositive.

V gene TRBV5-6 combines with J gene TRBJ2-1, with TRBD1 identical over 7 bases. The germline V gene has CDR1 SGHDT and CDR2 YYEEEE. Trimming at V came to 1 base and at J to 7 bases, leaving 8 bases not matched to a gene. This CDR3 has 15 residues. The CDR3 sequence: CASSLRRGLMNEQFF. CDR3 nucleotides: TGTGCCAGCAGCTTGCGTAGGGGGCTAATGAATGAGCAGTTCTTC.

This clone was picked up one time. This chain connects TRBV7-8 to TRBJ2-3; 8 nucleotides align to TRBD1. This CDR3 has 18 residues. Looked up from germline, CDR1 is SGHVS and CDR2 is FQNEAQ. V gave up 2 bases and J gave up 4 bases; unmatched junction bases: 14. CDR3 sequence: CASSLRDRSNYIPDTQYF. Here the CDR3 DNA reads TGTGCCAGCAGCTTAAGGGACAGGTCGAACTATATCCCAGATACGCAGTATTTT.

The rearrangement links TRBV15 to TRBJ2-7, with 7 positions matching TRBD2. Germline V gene sequence: CDR1 LNHNV, CDR2 YYDKDF (reference sequence). V shed 4 bases, J shed 7 bases, and the junction held 7 bases outside the gene matches. The CDR3 is 13 residues long. The CDR3 sequence: CATSTRVGGEQYF. DNA for the CDR3: TGTGCCACCAGCACCAGAGTCGGGGGGGAGCAGTACTTC.

This chain uses TRBV11-2 with TRBJ2-6; no clear D. Trimming left V 5 bases short and J 2 bases short, with 10 bases between. The CDR3 length is 15 residues. Germline assignment: CDR1 SGHAT and CDR2 FQNNGV. The CDR3 DNA sequence: TGTGCCAGCAGCCCTATAAGAACTGGGGCCAACGTCCTGACTTTC. Encoded protein: CASSPIRTGANVLTF.

The genes are TRBV10-3 and TRBJ1-4; no firm D call. This CDR3 spans 14 amino acids. V was shortened by 6 bases and J by 7 bases, with 15 bases between the two germline ends. Germline lookup yields CDR1 ENHRY and CDR2 SYGVKD. DNA for the CDR3: TGTGCCATCAGGGACCATGAGGGAAGTGAAAAACTGTTTTTT. It specifies CAIRDHEGSEKLFF.